This T cell receptor beta chain was captured by sequencing in a study of blood T cell repertoires in COVID-19. Across the study: The analysed material was cDNA or gDNA that came from T cells, B-cell-depleted T cells, or PBMCs.

Everyone who took part was roughly 18 to 100 years old, and they came from about two dozen US areas. Data came from immunoSEQ multiplex PCR; TCRdb stores just in-frame clones and leaves some out. Of some 150,000 clones detected, 86% appear once; the ten largest clones hold around 4.5%. Germline CDR1 reads SGDLS; CDR2 reads YYNGEE. With 3 bases removed from V and 8 bases from J, the gap between germline ends came to 11 bases. The CDR3 runs to 12 residues. The chain recombines TRBV9 with TRBJ1-2; possible D gene TRBD1, 6 bases. Source material: PBMCs or T cells enriched from blood (not recorded which). The receptor comes from a man over 45 who had recovered from COVID-19. The CDR3 here is CASSEQGQGYTF. The CDR3, as DNA: TGTGCCAGCAGCGAACAGGGCCAGGGCTACACCTTC.